Below, one TCR beta chain is given with its context. The sample holds a few counts of this clone. The specificity of this receptor is unknown. The sample holds no much larger clone one base away, and base qualities are not on file. The entire isolated RNA was reverse transcribed using the High Capacity cDNA Reverse Transcription Kit, and thus expressed TCRB transcripts were sequenced. Naive, central memory and regulatory T cell samples underwent deep immunoSEQ sequencing, averaging about 3.57 million total reads per sample. After sorted cells were lysed in RLT buffer, RNA was extracted with DNase-treated RNeasy Micro or Mini kits, with the choice depending on cell number. Each cell subset was processed on its own to prevent cross-contamination, while patient and healthy donor samples were processed together. Using the immunoSEQ multiplex PCR, TCRB sequences were amplified from cDNA into 87-bp fragments spanning the CDR3 region. Sequencing of the amplicons was performed on the Illumina HiSeq platform. The original pipeline was this. PCR bias was computationally corrected using synthetic template baselines, reads within Hamming distance 2 were collapsed, and singletons that could not be merged were discarded. Reads were aligned against IMGT to assign V, D and J genes, CDR3 length and insertions or deletions at six rearrangement sites. Within each subset, clonotype counts were normalized to the number of sorted cells before true diversity and Gini coefficients were calculated with the tcR R package. The overlap coefficient, calculated on TCRB nucleotide sequences, was used to measure repertoire sharing. Out-of-frame TCRB sequences from naive cells were analyzed as a proxy for the pre-selection repertoire. The immuneACCESS repertoire file appears here via TCRdb, limited to in-frame rearrangements. These files lack a portion of the clones; in checked studies, under half of the deficit traces to unresolved V genes, and the cause of the others is not known. Clone size and the V and J calls come from that table; the DNA yielded D and trimming. In all, the sample holds some 290,000 clones, and roughly an eighth of those were seen once. The top ten constitute under 0.02% of the sample.

The data originate from a study of beta chain features in type 1 diabetes (dated by TCRdb to the late 2010s). About the investigation overall: Mean age, gender distribution, total cell number and subset yield did not differ between patients and healthy donors. The study compared TCRB repertoires of sorted circulating CD4+ T cell subsets between recently diagnosed type 1 diabetes patients and matched healthy donors. Regulatory and stem cell-like memory subsets were isolated from only 8 patients and roughly 8 healthy donors, whereas naive and central memory subsets came from all 28 donors. A total of approximately 100 million sorted cells were examined across all samples, and the number of cells per subset was strongly correlated with RNA yield.

The paper as a whole reports these results and caveats: HLA sub-analyses involved small numbers of individuals, so any influence of HLA type on TCRB rearrangement remained unresolved. In all four CD4+ subsets, TCRB CDR3 length was moderately but significantly shorter in type 1 diabetes patients. At VDJ recombination sites, patients with type 1 diabetes made fewer insertions and deleted more nucleotides, a pattern implying thymic rearrangement abnormalities. Shorter templates might have been favored by PCR, but patient and control samples were amplified and corrected together, so both groups would have been affected equally by any skew. Naive, central memory and regulatory TCRB repertoires appeared more similar among patients than among healthy donors. Because cDNA rather than genomic DNA was sequenced, highly expressing activated cells could have been over-represented, although no difference in activation and CD3 levels was found between groups.

The germline V gene sets CDR1 to SGHRS and CDR2 to YFSETQ. Relative to germline, V is 4 bases shorter and J is 3 bases shorter, with 15 bases between their ends. The CDR3, from cysteine to phenylalanine, totals 15 residues. The read is trimmed to its CDR3 DNA, 45 bases read in frame from base 1. Each donor gave one peripheral blood draw, around 0.12 L on average, collected into heparinised tubes. A BD FACSAria II and a panel including CD45RO, CCR7, CD25, CD127, CD95 and CD27 were used to sort naive, central memory, regulatory and stem cell-like memory CD4+ T cells. All sorted populations exceeded 98% purity. PBMCs were isolated immediately by Lymphoprep density gradient centrifugation and stained directly without culture. Samples were stained and sorted in pairs, with one healthy donor and one patient per experiment, so that batch effects were minimized.

Sequenced input: naive CD4+ T cells from blood. Reading the label with the study, this specimen's cell subset or site is: true naive CD4+ T cells. Here the chain combines TRBV5-1 and TRBJ2-3; TRBD1 is a possible D gene, resting on 5 matching bases. This receptor was obtained from a man aged 30 to 39 with type 1 diabetes. Read as DNA, the sequence is TGCGCCAGCAGCCCTGAAGGGTACAGGACAGATACGCAGTATTTT. Translated, this is CASSPEGYRTDTQYF.